Following are 24 T cell receptor beta chains from one sample sequenced in a study of cytomegalovirus exposure and HLA in healthy donors. The primer mix had 60 Vbeta and 13 Jbeta primers. Using immunoSEQ multiplex PCR, the repertoire was profiled, and TCRdb retains in-frame clones only, with some absent. With roughly 77,000 clones in the sample, the ten largest clones hold roughly 4.8%. Sequencing was carried out using PBMCs. The receptors come from a man younger than 45 in good health and CMV-seronegative.

The gene calls are TRBV7-9 and TRBJ1-5; D may be TRBD1 (5 bases). V lost 4 bases and J lost 9, with 16 bases in between. The CDR3 consists of 14 residues. Germline assignment: CDR1 SEHNR and CDR2 FQNEAQ (reference sequence). The CDR3 DNA follows: TGTGCCAGCAGCTCGGGGACTGAAATCAGGCCCCAGCATTTT. It specifies CASSSGTEIRPQHF. Filled out from reference TRBV7-9 and TRBJ1-5, the complete variable domain reads DTGVSQNPRHKITKRGQNVTFRCDPISEHNRLYWYRQTLGQGPEFLTYFQNEAQLEKSRLLSDRFSAERPKGSFSTLEIQRTEQGDSAMYLCASSSGTEIRPQHFGDGTRLSIL.

The chain is built from TRBV28 and TRBJ2-1, with a tentative D call TRBD2 (5 bases). The CDR3 is 13 residues long. Per the germline V gene, CDR1 is MDHEN and CDR2 is SYDVKM. Trimming shortened V by 2 bases and J by 5 bases, and 7 bases separated the two germline ends. DNA of the CDR3: TGTGCCAGCAGTTTAATCGGGAACAATGAGCAGTTCTTC. Translating it yields CASSLIGNNEQFF.

V gene TRBV7-3 combines with J gene TRBJ1-1, with a weak D call TRBD1 (6 bases). Germline V gives CDR1 SGHTA, CDR2 FQGTGA. V lost 3 bases and J lost 2, with 10 bases in between. The CDR3 extends over 14 amino acids. CDR3 loop: CASSLTGPNTEAFF. CDR3 in DNA: TGTGCCAGCAGCTTGACAGGCCCCAACACTGAAGCTTTCTTT.

J is TRBJ1-3 and V is TRBV5-1; 7 bases agree with TRBD1. Germline V CDR1 and CDR2: SGHRS, YFSETQ. Trimming removed 0 bases from V and 4 bases from J; junction bases left unmatched: 1. The CDR3 totals 14 residues. DNA for the CDR3: TGCGCCAGCAGCTTGGTACAGGGGGGAAACACCATATATTTT. It encodes CASSLVQGGNTIYF.

The rearrangement uses TRBV6-4 and TRBJ2-3; D perhaps matches TRBD2 (5 bases). The CDR3 has 15 amino acids. From germline, CDR1 is MRHNA and CDR2 SNTAGT. V lost 5 bases to trimming and J lost 0 bases, with 12 bases between them. The CDR3: CASSRTPTSTDTQYF. The CDR3 coding sequence is TGTGCCAGCAGTCGGACTCCTACTAGCACAGATACGCAGTATTTT.

CDR3 sequence (DNA): TGTGCCAGCAGTTACTCCGTGGAGAGAGTCTACGAGCAGTACTTC. This sequence encodes CASSYSVERVYEQYF. The rearrangement uses TRBV6-5 and TRBJ2-7; D is unresolved. Germline V gene data show CDR1 as MNHEY and CDR2 as SVGAGI. This CDR3 comprises 15 residues. V lost 0 bases and J lost 3, with 12 bases in between.

V gene TRBV7-2 combines with J gene TRBJ1-1; 8 bases agree with TRBD1. The CDR3 contains 16 residues. V was clipped by 5 bases and J by 5 bases; unmatched bases: 13. The germline CDR1 and CDR2 sequences are SGHTA and FQGNSA. CDR3 DNA: TGTGCCAGCAGCATGCAGGGGGCGGGGGGGGTAACTGAAGCTTTCTTT. This encodes CASSMQGAGGVTEAFF. The full variable domain, in which reference TRBV7-2 and TRBJ1-1 provide the parts outside the CDR3, is GAGVSQSPSNKVTEKGKDVELRCDPISGHTALYWYRQSLGQGLEFLIYFQGNSAPDKSGLPSDRFSAERTGGSVSTLTIQRTQQEDSAVYLCASSMQGAGGVTEAFFGQGTRLTVV.

The chain joins TRBV15 to TRBJ2-3; TRBD2 might be the D (6 bases). The V gene lost 4 bases and the J gene lost 4 bases, with 9 bases spanning the gap. Germline CDR1 LNHNV, CDR2 YYDKDF (reference sequence). The CDR3 spans 13 residues. CDR3 residues: CATSKGLSDTQYF. The CDR3 nucleotides read TGTGCCACCAGCAAAGGACTATCAGATACGCAGTATTTT.

The chain is built from TRBV6-5 and TRBJ2-6; no reliable D call. This CDR3 region has 14 residues. The V and J ends lost 8 bases and 0 bases respectively, with 8 bases between them. CDR1 and CDR2 from the germline V gene are MNHEY and SVGAGI. The CDR3 region is CASGQSSGANVLTF. In DNA, the CDR3 is TGTGCCAGCGGGCAGAGCTCTGGGGCCAACGTCCTGACTTTC.

The chain couples TRBV19 to TRBJ2-1; D remains unclear. V was cut by 5 bases and J by 10 bases, with 9 bases left in between. The CDR3 runs 11 residues. Germline CDR1 is LNHDA and CDR2 is SQIVND (reference sequence). The CDR3: CASSLRNEQFF. CDR3 DNA sequence: TGTGCCAGTAGTCTACGAAACGAGCAGTTCTTC.

V and J are TRBV29-1 and TRBJ2-5; 7 bases align to TRBD2. The DNA end is more similar to TRBJ2-7, so the J call may be wrong. Germline assignment: CDR1 SQVTM and CDR2 ANQGSEA. The CDR3 runs 13 residues. This chain's CDR3 is CSVGGAGAYEQYF. The CDR3 nucleotides read TGCAGCGTTGGGGGTGCGGGAGCCTACGAGCAGTACTTC.

The CDR3 bases are TGTGCCAGCACCCTAGGGGCGGGAGATACAGATACGCAGTATTTT. It translates to CASTLGAGDTDTQYF. V usage is TRBV5-4 and J usage is TRBJ2-3; the match to TRBD2 covers 7 bases. There are 15 residues in the CDR3. Germline trimming cut 6 bases from V and 3 bases from J; bases unmatched to any gene: 10. Germline V gene lookup returns CDR1 SGHNT and CDR2 YYREEE (reference sequence).

This chain's CDR3 is CASSYPSRTTQYF. The CDR3 DNA reads as TGTGCCAGCAGCTACCCTTCGCGCACGACCCAGTACTTC. This chain joins TRBV7-9 and TRBJ2-5; D gene uncertain. Germline V CDR1 and CDR2: SEHNR, FQNEAQ (reference sequence). Trimming took 4 bases from V and 7 from J, leaving 13 bases between them. CDR3 length equals 13 residues.

The V gene is TRBV10-2, the J gene TRBJ1-6, with TRBD1 identical over 7 bases. V was clipped by 3 bases and J by 5 bases; unmatched bases: 10. CDR1 WSHSY and CDR2 SAAADI come from the germline V gene. The CDR3 is made up of 17 amino acids. The CDR3 region is CASSDGVEGADNSPLHF. DNA of the CDR3: TGCGCCAGCAGTGACGGCGTGGAGGGGGCGGATAATTCACCCCTCCACTTT.

This chain joins TRBV2 and TRBJ2-5; TRBD1 matches at 7 bases. CDR1 and CDR2 from the germline V gene are SNHLY and FYNNEI. The CDR3 runs to 15 residues. The V gene end was trimmed by 2 bases and the J gene end by 0 bases; junction bases not matched to a gene: 3. CDR3 nucleotides: TGTGCCAGCAGTGAAACGGGACAGCACCAAGAGACCCAGTACTTC. Encoded protein: CASSETGQHQETQYF.

The chain has TRBV19 and TRBJ1-1; D uncertain. Germline V gene lookup returns CDR1 LNHDA and CDR2 SQIVND (reference sequence). V lost 7 bases and J 1 base, leaving 7 bases between the germline ends. The CDR3 contains 12 residues. CDR3 nucleotides: TGTGCCAGTATTCTACCGAACACTGAAGCTTTCTTT. Protein product: CASILPNTEAFF.

This chain uses TRBV18 with TRBJ2-6, with D perhaps TRBD2 (6 bases). Trimming cost V 6 bases and J 6 bases, with 12 bases left between them. This CDR3 contains 14 residues. The germline gives CDR1 KGHSH, CDR2 LQKENI. CDR3 DNA: TGTGCCAGCTCTCCGACTAGGTCGGCCAACGTCCTGACTTTC. Its translation: CASSPTRSANVLTF.

In DNA, the CDR3 is TGTGCCAGCAGCTTATTTCCGGGAGGTCTAGATACGCAGTATTTT. It codes for CASSLFPGGLDTQYF. J is TRBJ2-3 and V is TRBV7-9; 7 bases are shared with TRBD2. This CDR3 has 15 residues. Trimming took 2 bases from V and 5 from J; bases not matched to a gene: 7. Germline-derived CDR1 and CDR2 are SEHNR and FQNEAQ (reference sequence).

The rearrangement uses TRBV14 and TRBJ1-3; 8 bases are shared with TRBD1. Germline V lookup: CDR1 SGHDN, CDR2 FVKESK. CDR3 length equals 17 residues. Germline trimming cut 1 base from V and 3 bases from J; bases unmatched to any gene: 8. The CDR3 loop is CASSQAPRGLRGNTIYF. CDR3 coding DNA: TGTGCCAGCAGCCAAGCCCCCAGGGGGCTCCGTGGAAACACCATATATTTT.

The rearrangement uses TRBV6-1 and TRBJ2-6; 7 bases agree with TRBD1. This CDR3 region has 17 residues. From germline, CDR1 is MNHNS and CDR2 SASEGT. V lost 3 bases to trimming and J lost 4 bases; unmatched junction nucleotides: 9. The CDR3 is CASSERQGVAGANVLTF. Written as DNA, the CDR3 is TGTGCCAGCAGTGAGCGGCAGGGGGTAGCGGGGGCCAACGTCCTGACTTTC.

The chain is built from TRBV5-1 and TRBJ2-3, with 8 bases fitting TRBD2. V lost 0 bases, J lost 3 bases, and 6 bases stayed unmatched. This CDR3 contains 16 residues. CDR1 is SGHRS, CDR2 YFSETQ, per germline. The CDR3 DNA sequence: TGCGCCAGCAGCTTGGAGGAGCGGGGGAGGACAGATACGCAGTATTTT. It codes for CASSLEERGRTDTQYF.

The CDR3 here is CASSEPGQYYGYTF. In DNA, the CDR3 is TGCGCCAGCAGTGAGCCGGGACAGTACTATGGCTACACCTTC. The gene calls are TRBV10-2 and TRBJ1-2, with TRBD1 matching 7 bases. Germline V gene lookup returns CDR1 WSHSY and CDR2 SAAADI. The V gene end was trimmed by 2 bases and the J gene end by 3 bases; junction bases not matched to a gene: 3. This CDR3 has 14 residues.

The rearrangement links TRBV6-1 to TRBJ1-2; D ambiguous. V lost 7 bases, J lost 4 bases, and 13 bases lay in between. CDR1 is MNHNS, CDR2 SASEGT, per germline. The CDR3 consists of 13 residues. Written as DNA, the CDR3 is TGTGCCAGCACCTCAATTCAGTTCTATGGCTACACCTTC. Its protein is CASTSIQFYGYTF.

The chain combines TRBV12-5 with TRBJ1-1; 9 positions agree with TRBD1. V lost 1 base to trimming and J lost 4 bases; unmatched junction nucleotides: 4. Germline V gene sequence: CDR1 LGHNT, CDR2 FRNRAP. CDR3 length: 15 amino acids. CDR3 in DNA: TGTGCTAGTGGTTTGGCTACAGGGGGCCTCACTGAAGCTTTCTTT. Translating it yields CASGLATGGLTEAFF.